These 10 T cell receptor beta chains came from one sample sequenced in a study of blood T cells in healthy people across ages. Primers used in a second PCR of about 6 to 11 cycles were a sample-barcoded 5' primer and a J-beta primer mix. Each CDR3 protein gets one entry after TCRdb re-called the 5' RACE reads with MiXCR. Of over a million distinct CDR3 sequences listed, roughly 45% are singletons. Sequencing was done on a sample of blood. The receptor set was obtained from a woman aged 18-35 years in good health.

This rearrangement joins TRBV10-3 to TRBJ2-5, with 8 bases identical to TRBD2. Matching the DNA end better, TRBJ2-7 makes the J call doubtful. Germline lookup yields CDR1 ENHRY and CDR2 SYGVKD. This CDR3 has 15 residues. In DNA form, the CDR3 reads TGTGCCTTCCACCGGGACGGGAGGGAACCGTACGAGCAGTACTTC. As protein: CAFHRDGREPYEQYF.

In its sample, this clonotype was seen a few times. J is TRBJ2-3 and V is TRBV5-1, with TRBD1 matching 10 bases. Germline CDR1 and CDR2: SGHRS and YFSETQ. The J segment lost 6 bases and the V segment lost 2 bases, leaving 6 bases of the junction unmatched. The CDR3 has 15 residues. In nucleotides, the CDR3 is TGCGCCAGCAGCTTTCGCCCGGGACAGGGGGATACGCAGTATTTT. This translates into CASSFRPGQGDTQYF.

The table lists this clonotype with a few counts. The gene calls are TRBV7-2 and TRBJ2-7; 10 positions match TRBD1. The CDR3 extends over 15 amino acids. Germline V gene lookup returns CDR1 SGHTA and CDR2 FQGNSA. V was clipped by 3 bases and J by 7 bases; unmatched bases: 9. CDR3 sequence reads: CASSFRSGQGHEQYF. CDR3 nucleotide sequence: TGTGCCAGCAGCTTTCGATCGGGACAGGGGCATGAGCAGTACTTC.

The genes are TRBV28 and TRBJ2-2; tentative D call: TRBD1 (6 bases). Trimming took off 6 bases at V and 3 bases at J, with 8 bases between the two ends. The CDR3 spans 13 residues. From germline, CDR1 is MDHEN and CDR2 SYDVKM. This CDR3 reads CASRRTDTGELFF. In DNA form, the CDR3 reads TGTGCCAGCAGACGGACAGACACCGGGGAGCTGTTTTTT.

The chain's CDR3 is CASSLDPGKNTEAFF. In DNA form, the CDR3 reads TGCGCCAGCAGCTTGGATCCGGGAAAGAACACTGAAGCTTTCTTT. The V call is TRBV5-1, the J call TRBJ1-1, with D hard to call. V was pared by 0 bases and J by 1 base, with 10 bases between. CDR1 is SGHRS, CDR2 YFSETQ, per germline. CDR3 length: 15 residues. Filled out from reference TRBV5-1 and TRBJ1-1, the complete variable domain reads KAGVTQTPRYLIKTRGQQVTLSCSPISGHRSVSWYQQTPGQGLQFLFEYFSETQRNKGNFPGRFSGRQFSNSRSEMNVSTLELGDSALYLCASSLDPGKNTEAFFGQGTRLTVV.

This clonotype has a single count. CDR3 in amino acids: CASQASPEKLFF. CDR3 bases: TGTGCCAGCCAGGCCAGTCCGGAGAAACTGTTTTTT. The genes are TRBV4-2 and TRBJ1-4; D uncertain. Germline loops: CDR1 LGHNA, CDR2 YNFKEQ. This CDR3 region has 12 residues. Deletions cut 8 bases from V and 11 bases from J, with 15 bases between.

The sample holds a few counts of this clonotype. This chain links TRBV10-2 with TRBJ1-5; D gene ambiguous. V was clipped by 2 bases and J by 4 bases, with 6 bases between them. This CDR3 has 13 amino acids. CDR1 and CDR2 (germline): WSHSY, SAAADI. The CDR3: CASSETVNQPQHF. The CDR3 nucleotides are TGCGCCAGCAGTGAGACAGTTAATCAGCCCCAGCATTTT.

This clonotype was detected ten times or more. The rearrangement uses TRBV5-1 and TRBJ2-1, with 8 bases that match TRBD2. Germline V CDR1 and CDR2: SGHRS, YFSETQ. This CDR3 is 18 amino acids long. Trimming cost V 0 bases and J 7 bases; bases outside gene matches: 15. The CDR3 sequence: CASSLDPLGAGVPNEQFF. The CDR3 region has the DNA TGCGCCAGCAGCTTGGACCCTCTCGGAGCGGGAGTACCAAATGAGCAGTTCTTC.

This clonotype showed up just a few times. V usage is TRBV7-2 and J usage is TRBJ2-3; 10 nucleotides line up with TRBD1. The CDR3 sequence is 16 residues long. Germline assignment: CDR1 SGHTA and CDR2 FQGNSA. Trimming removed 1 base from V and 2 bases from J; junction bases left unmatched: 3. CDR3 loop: CASSLGTGGNTDTQYF. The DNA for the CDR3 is TGTGCCAGCAGCTTAGGGACAGGGGGGAACACAGATACGCAGTATTTT.

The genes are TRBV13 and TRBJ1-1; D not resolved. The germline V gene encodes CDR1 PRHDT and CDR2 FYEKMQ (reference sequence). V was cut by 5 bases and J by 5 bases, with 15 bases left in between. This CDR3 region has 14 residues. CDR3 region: CASSPRTRRTEAFF. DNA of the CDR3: TGTGCCAGCAGCCCCAGAACGCGGCGGACTGAAGCTTTCTTT.